Shown below are 6 T cell receptor beta chains from a single sample sequenced in a study of shared clonotypes between healthy human individuals. The data were produced by immunoSEQ multiplex PCR, yet TCRdb's version contains in-frame clones alone and is incomplete. The table includes around 940,000 clones, 76% detected once. Material: memory CD4+ T cells sorted from blood. Subset denoted: CD45RA-negative fraction. All receptors come from a young man in good health.

The chain has TRBV6-6 and TRBJ1-2; TRBD1 aligns across 7 bases. With 7 bases clipped from V and 0 bases from J, the junction kept 8 bases outside the gene matches. The CDR3 is 15 residues long. Germline V gives CDR1 MNHNY, CDR2 SVGAGI (reference sequence). The CDR3 coding sequence is TGTGCCAGCATAGAGACAGGGCAAACTAACTATGGCTACACCTTC. It translates to CASIETGQTNYGYTF.

This clone was counted only a few times. The rearrangement uses TRBV7-9 and TRBJ2-7; 7 nucleotides match TRBD1. J lost 0 bases, V lost 3 bases, and 2 bases had no gene match. Germline assignment: CDR1 SEHNR and CDR2 FQNEAQ (reference sequence). The CDR3 loop spans 14 amino acids. The CDR3 bases are TGTGCCAGCAGCTTTGCAGGGGGCTCCTACGAGCAGTACTTC. Protein sequence: CASSFAGGSYEQYF.

V and J are TRBV4-3 and TRBJ1-4; D not resolved. Deletions cut 1 base from V and 0 bases from J, with 15 bases between. The germline gives CDR1 LGHNA, CDR2 YSLEER. CDR3 length: 18 residues. Here the CDR3 reads CASSQGVGAGATNEKLFF. CDR3 nucleotides: TGCGCCAGCAGCCAAGGGGTGGGAGCCGGTGCAACTAATGAAAAACTGTTTTTT.

The rearrangement joins TRBV9 to TRBJ2-1; 8 bases are a match to TRBD1. Trimming cost V 0 bases and J 0 bases; bases outside gene matches: 8. Per the germline V gene, CDR1 is SGDLS and CDR2 is YYNGEE. The CDR3 runs to 18 residues. The DNA of the CDR3 is TGTGCCAGCAGCGTAGGAGTCCCAGGGGGCGTCTCCTACAATGAGCAGTTCTTC. Protein product: CASSVGVPGGVSYNEQFF.

This clone was seen repeatedly, ten times or more. The chain uses TRBV5-1 and TRBJ2-6, with D perhaps matching TRBD1 or TRBD2 (7 bases each). V was shortened by 4 bases and J by 0 bases, with 17 bases between the two germline ends. The CDR3 has 18 residues. In germline, CDR1 is SGHRS, CDR2 YFSETQ. The CDR3 DNA sequence: TGCGCCAGCAGCCTGGGAGGGACAGACGTCTCTGGGGCCAACGTCCTGACTTTC. Translation: CASSLGGTDVSGANVLTF.

The J gene is TRBJ1-5, the V gene TRBV6-5, with D unclear. From germline, CDR1 is MNHEY and CDR2 SVGAGI. This CDR3 has 14 amino acids. Trimming stripped 0 bases from V and 4 bases from J, with 7 bases between. CDR3 protein: CASSYSNGNQPQHF. CDR3 nucleotide sequence: TGTGCCAGCAGTTACTCGAACGGGAATCAGCCCCAGCATTTT.